This TCR beta chain was documented in a study of blood T cell repertoires in COVID-19. TCRdb's copy holds only in-frame clones and misses some; the assay was immunoSEQ multiplex PCR. The table shows under 170,000 clones, with 86% occurring only once. The CDR3 has 14 amino acids. Trimming cost V 4 bases and J 5 bases; bases outside gene matches: 7. Looked up from germline, CDR1 is SGHRS and CDR2 is YFSETQ. This chain joins TRBV5-1 and TRBJ2-7, with TRBD1 identical over 9 bases. This TCR was recovered from a man aged 65 to 79 with acute or convalescent COVID-19. The sequencing sample was made of peripheral blood. The CDR3 DNA follows: TGCGCCAGCAGCGTGGGACAGGGTAGGGACGAGCAGTACTTC. This translates into CASSVGQGRDEQYF.